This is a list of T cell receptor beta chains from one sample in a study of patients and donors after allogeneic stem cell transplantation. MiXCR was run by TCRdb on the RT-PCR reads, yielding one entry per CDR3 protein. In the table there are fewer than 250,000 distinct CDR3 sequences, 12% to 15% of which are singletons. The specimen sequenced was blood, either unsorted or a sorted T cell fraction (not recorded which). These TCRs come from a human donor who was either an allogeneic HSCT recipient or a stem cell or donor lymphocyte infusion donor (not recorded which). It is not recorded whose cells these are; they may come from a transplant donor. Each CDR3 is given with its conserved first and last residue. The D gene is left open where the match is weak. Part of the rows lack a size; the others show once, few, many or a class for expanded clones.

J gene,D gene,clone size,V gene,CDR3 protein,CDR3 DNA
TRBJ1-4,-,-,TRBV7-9,CASSLTVATNEKLFF,TGTGCCAGCAGCCTGACGGTTGCAACTAATGAAAAACTGTTTTTT
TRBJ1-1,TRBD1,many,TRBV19,CASTGQGVSLNTEAFF,TGTGCCAGTACGGGACAGGGGGTATCCTTGAACACTGAAGCTTTCTTT
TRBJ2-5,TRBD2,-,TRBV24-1,CATSALGLAGGGETQYF,TGTGCCACCAGTGCTCTCGGACTAGCGGGAGGGGGAGAGACCCAGTACTTC
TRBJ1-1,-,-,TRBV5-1,CASSFSGALNTEAFF,TGCGCCAGCAGCTTTTCAGGGGCCCTGAACACTGAAGCTTTCTTT
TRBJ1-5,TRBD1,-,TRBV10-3,CAISRGQDGGNQPQHF,TGTGCCATCAGCAGAGGACAGGATGGTGGCAATCAGCCCCAGCATTTT
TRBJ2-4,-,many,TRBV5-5,CASSLFASGNIQYF,TGTGCCAGCAGCTTGTTCGCATCTGGGAACATTCAGTACTTC
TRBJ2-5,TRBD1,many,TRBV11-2,CASSASGTGRETQYF,TGTGCCAGCAGCGCTTCCGGGACAGGTAGAGAGACCCAGTACTTC
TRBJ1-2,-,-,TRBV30,CAWSPDPVRLNYGYTF,TGTGCCTGGAGCCCCGACCCGGTCAGGCTAAACTATGGCTACACCTTC
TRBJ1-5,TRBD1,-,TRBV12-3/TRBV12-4,CASSRGDRGGGNQPQHF,TGTGCCAGCAGTCGAGGGGACAGGGGAGGAGGCAATCAGCCCCAGCATTTT
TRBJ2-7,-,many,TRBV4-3,CASSQDGPGKTYEQYF,TGCGCCAGCAGCCAAGATGGGCCAGGGAAGACCTACGAGCAGTACTTC
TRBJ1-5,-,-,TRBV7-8,CASKANSNQPQHF,TGTGCCAGTAAGGCAAATAGCAATCAGCCCCAGCATTTT
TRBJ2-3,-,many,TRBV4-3,CASSQEPGGPADTQYF,TGCGCCAGCAGCCAAGAGCCAGGGGGGCCAGCAGATACGCAGTATTTT
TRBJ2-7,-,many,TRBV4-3,CASSQGLSSYEQYF,TGCGCCAGCAGCCAAGGACTGAGCTCCTACGAGCAGTACTTC
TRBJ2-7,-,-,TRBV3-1,CASSLRSVEQYF,TGTGCCAGCAGCTTGCGGTCGGTCGAGCAGTACTTC
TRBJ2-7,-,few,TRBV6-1,CASRLNRAHEQYF,TGTGCCAGCAGACTCAACAGGGCCCACGAGCAGTACTTC
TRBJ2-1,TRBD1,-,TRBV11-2,CASRQGAHEQFF,TGTGCCAGCAGGCAGGGGGCCCACGAGCAGTTCTTC
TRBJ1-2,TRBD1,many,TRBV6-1,CASSPRQGAYGYTF,TGTGCCAGCAGCCCCCGACAGGGGGCCTATGGCTACACCTTC
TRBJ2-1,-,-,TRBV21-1,CASSSGHLAWSYNEQFF,TGTGCCAGCAGCAGCGGCCATCTCGCGTGGTCCTACAATGAGCAGTTCTTC